These 10 T cell receptor beta chains were sequenced from one sample in a study of blood T cell repertoires in COVID-19. Some clones are missing from TCRdb's copy, which holds only in-frame ones; the method was immunoSEQ multiplex PCR. The sample has about 410,000 clones, 86% seen once; the top ten hold 1.4% to 1.5%. Sequences were obtained from peripheral blood. These receptors originate from a woman in her twenties or thirties with active or convalescent COVID-19.

The V call is TRBV6-4, the J call TRBJ2-1; no clear D gene. The germline V gene encodes CDR1 MRHNA and CDR2 SNTAGT. The V and J ends lost 0 bases and 5 bases respectively, with 5 bases between them. CDR3 length: 13 amino acids. CDR3 nucleotides: TGTGCCAGCAGTGACTCGACACACAATGAGCAGTTCTTC. As protein: CASSDSTHNEQFF.

Concerning this clone: At the DNA level, this CDR3 is encoded by other sequences in the same sample as well. V gene TRBV3-1 (or the pseudogene TRBV3-2) combines with J gene TRBJ1-2, with a possible D match to TRBD1 (5 bases). Between the trimmed V and J ends, which lost 1 base and 4 bases, there was a span of 10 bases. The CDR3 has 14 amino acids. Germline V gene sequence: CDR1 LGHDT, CDR2 YNNKEL (reference sequence). In DNA, the CDR3 is TGTGCCAGCAGCCAAGGTCAGGGTTCCTATGGCTACACCTTC. Translated, it gives CASSQGQGSYGYTF.

The genes are TRBV9 and TRBJ1-2, with D uncertain. The CDR3 covers 15 residues. The V end was cut by 4 bases, the J end by 3 bases, with 16 bases between. Germline V gives CDR1 SGDLS, CDR2 YYNGEE. The DNA of the CDR3 is TGTGCCAGCAGCCTCACGGGTGGAGTCGACTATGGCTACACCTTC. Protein: CASSLTGGVDYGYTF.

V usage is TRBV7-6 and J usage is TRBJ1-4, with D maybe TRBD1 (5 bases). V lost 5 bases and J 4 bases, leaving 14 bases between the germline ends. Germline CDR1 is SGHVS and CDR2 is FNYEAQ. The CDR3 sequence is 15 residues long. The CDR3 bases are TGTGCCAGCAGCCGTGTCGGCGGGGGTAATGAAAAACTGTTTTTT. It is translated as CASSRVGGGNEKLFF.

This clone was seen a single time. The rearrangement uses TRBV7-8 and TRBJ2-7, with D tentatively TRBD2 (5 bases). The germline V gene encodes CDR1 SGHVS and CDR2 FQNEAQ. Trimming shortened V by 1 base and J by 5 bases, and 18 bases separated the two germline ends. This CDR3 contains 16 residues. In nucleotides, the CDR3 is TGTGCCAGCAGCTTAGATCTGGCGGGCCTCGGGAACGAGCAGTACTTC. Translated, it gives CASSLDLAGLGNEQYF.

This chain joins TRBV14 and TRBJ2-7; 8 bases agree with TRBD2. Per germline, CDR1 SGHDN and CDR2 FVKESK. The CDR3 has 14 residues. The junction had 6 bases not matched to a gene; V was cut back by 4 bases and J by 4 bases. The CDR3 DNA reads as TGTGCCAGCAGCCGCGGACTAGCTTTTTACGAGCAGTACTTC. This encodes CASSRGLAFYEQYF.

The rearrangement joins TRBV3-1 (or the pseudogene TRBV3-2) to TRBJ1-1; 7 bases match TRBD1. J gave up 0 bases and V 1 base, and 8 bases lay outside the gene matches. The CDR3 totals 17 residues. Germline-derived CDR1 and CDR2 are LGHDT and YNNKEL (reference sequence). The DNA of the CDR3 is TGTGCCAGCAGCCAAGGACAGGGTCGGTTGATGAACACTGAAGCTTTCTTT. It is translated as CASSQGQGRLMNTEAFF.

The chain combines TRBV18 with TRBJ1-3, with D perhaps TRBD1 (6 bases). Looked up from germline, CDR1 is KGHSH and CDR2 is LQKENI. With 0 bases removed from V and 4 bases from J, the gap between germline ends came to 10 bases. This CDR3 comprises 15 residues. The CDR3 region is CASSPPAGTGNTIYF. The DNA of the CDR3 is TGTGCCAGCTCACCACCGGCAGGGACAGGAAACACCATATATTTT.

CDR3 region: CASSSTVLAGVKNEQFF. Here the CDR3 DNA reads TGTGCCAGCAGCTCCACTGTACTAGCGGGAGTTAAAAATGAGCAGTTCTTC. The chain recombines TRBV7-2 with TRBJ2-1; the match to TRBD2 covers 11 bases. This CDR3 spans 17 amino acids. V trimming: 4 bases; J trimming: 7 bases; junction bases outside the gene matches: 12. Germline V gives CDR1 SGHTA, CDR2 FQGNSA.

The chain links TRBV5-1 to TRBJ1-1; D uncertain. V lost 0 bases and J 7 bases, leaving 22 bases between the germline ends. The germline V gene encodes CDR1 SGHRS and CDR2 YFSETQ. CDR3 size: 17 residues. The CDR3: CASSLAEPLDGRGEAFF. CDR3 coding DNA: TGCGCCAGCAGCTTGGCCGAACCACTTGATGGTCGAGGTGAAGCTTTCTTT.